The source of this T cell receptor beta chain is a study of blood T cell repertoires in COVID-19. Overall study context: Sites across the United States, Italy and Spain contributed samples from acute and convalescent COVID-19. The cDNA or gDNA used as material had been derived from T cells, B-cell-depleted T cells, or PBMCs.

Per the original data handling: Cell counts per sample came from amplifying reference gene primers. The assay was immunoSEQ multiplex PCR, and TCRdb's table has in-frame clones only and misses some. V and J calls and clone size are copied from that table; D and trimming were computed from the DNA. The repertoire holds about 130,000 clones, with about 89% as singletons. Seattle-derived patients entered the study during active infection and were followed longitudinally. This CDR3 has 13 amino acids. Germline loops: CDR1 MNHEY, CDR2 SVGAGI. Trimming cost V 6 bases and J 7 bases, with 12 bases left between them.

The sample taken for sequencing was peripheral blood. This chain connects TRBV6-5 to TRBJ1-4; no clear D. The sequence derives from a man aged 55 to 70 with COVID-19, enrolled during active disease. DNA for the CDR3: TGTGCCAGCAGGCCAGGCAACCCTGAAAAACTGTTTTTT. It yields the protein CASRPGNPEKLFF.